This TCR beta chain came from a study of blood T cell repertoires in COVID-19. Trimming removed 0 bases at V and 3 bases at J, with 14 bases between. Per the germline V gene, CDR1 is MGHRA and CDR2 is YSYEKL. This CDR3 is 17 amino acids long. The protocol was immunoSEQ multiplex PCR, while the TCRdb copy is restricted to in-frame clones and leaves out a portion. The sample shows approximately 110,000 clones, 80% to 90% of them seen only once. The chain carries TRBV4-1 and TRBJ1-4; no definite D call. The TCR sequence derives from a woman aged 70 to 79 with acute or convalescent COVID-19. Sequencing input: peripheral blood. CDR3 sequence: CASSQELYGGANEKLFF. The CDR3 nucleotides are TGCGCCAGCAGCCAAGAACTCTACGGAGGAGCTAATGAAAAACTGTTTTTT.